These T cell receptor beta chains were read from a single sample in a study of Ad26.COV2.S vaccination and SARS-CoV-2 variants. Assay: immunoSEQ multiplex PCR; the TCRdb copy retains only in-frame clones and omits some. The sample consists of 440,000 or so clones, approximately 90% of them appearing once. The input for sequencing was peripheral blood, taken in a trial of Ad26.COV2.S vaccine versus placebo. The receptors shown here come from a person between 18 and 60 years old who received the Ad26.COV2.S COVID-19 vaccine or a placebo. The CDR3 runs from the conserved cysteine through the conserved F or W. A D gene is named only where the DNA matches it firmly. Size values are once, few and many counts, or a class for expanded clones, and some rows have none.

D | J | size | V | CDR3 | DNA
. | TRBJ2-1 | . | TRBV7-9 | CASSLVRPGRVEQFF | TGTGCCAGCAGCTTAGTACGACCCGGACGCGTTGAGCAGTTCTTC
. | TRBJ1-4 | . | TRBV7-2 | CASSLVHVVVNEKLFF | TGTGCCAGCAGCTTAGTTCACGTGGTGGTGAATGAAAAACTGTTTTTT
TRBD1 | TRBJ1-1 | . | TRBV7-3 | CASSPRQGPNTEAFF | TGTGCCAGCAGCCCTAGACAGGGCCCGAACACTGAAGCTTTCTTT
TRBD1 | TRBJ2-7 | . | TRBV14 | CASSRQGAYEQYF | TGTGCCAGCAGCCGTCAGGGGGCCTACGAGCAGTACTTC
. | TRBJ1-6 | . | TRBV2 | CASRGGLGSPLHF | TGTGCCAGCCGGGGAGGCCTGGGGTCACCCCTCCACTTT
TRBD1 | TRBJ1-1 | . | TRBV5-1 | CASSLRGGPNTEAFF | TGCGCCAGCAGCTTGCGAGGGGGCCCTAACACTGAAGCTTTCTTT
. | TRBJ2-7 | many | TRBV5-6 | CASSRARGLFYEQYF | TGTGCCAGCAGCCGGGCCCGGGGACTCTTCTACGAGCAGTACTTC
. | TRBJ1-5 | . | TRBV9 | CASSVAGGPEQPQHF | TGTGCCAGCAGCGTAGCGGGGGGCCCCGAGCAGCCCCAGCATTTT
TRBD1 | TRBJ1-2 | . | TRBV7-2 | CASSLETGIYGYTF | TGTGCCAGCAGCTTAGAGACAGGGATCTATGGCTACACCTTC
. | TRBJ1-2 | . | TRBV7-8 | CASSLGPYYGYTF | TGTGCCAGCAGCTTAGGCCCCTACTATGGCTACACCTTC
. | TRBJ1-1 | once | TRBV9 | CASNPYTEAFF | TGTGCCAGCAATCCTTACACTGAAGCTTTCTTT
. | TRBJ2-5 | . | TRBV5-1 | CASSFPTVQETQYF | TGCGCCAGCAGCTTTCCGACGGTCCAAGAGACCCAGTACTTC
. | TRBJ1-2 | . | TRBV6-5 | CASTLGGQKGYTF | TGTGCCAGCACCCTAGGAGGCCAGAAGGGCTACACCTTC
. | TRBJ1-2 | few | TRBV6-5 | CAVGKPYGYTF | TGTGCAGTGGGTAAGCCCTATGGCTACACCTTC
. | TRBJ1-5 | . | TRBV6-5 | CASSYSATDQPQHF | TGTGCCAGCAGTTACTCGGCTACAGATCAGCCCCAGCATTTT
. | TRBJ1-5 | . | TRBV5-4 | CASSQRSFAGDSNQPQHF | TGTGCCAGCAGCCAAAGATCGTTCGCGGGGGATAGCAATCAGCCCCAGCATTTT
. | TRBJ2-7 | . | TRBV15 | CATSRLAEPTPAQYF | TGTGCCACCAGCCGTCTGGCGGAGCCGACCCCCGCCCAGTACTTC
. | TRBJ2-1 | . | TRBV2 | CASMGLMGYNEQFF | TGTGCCAGCATGGGTCTCATGGGGTACAATGAGCAGTTCTTC
TRBD2 | TRBJ2-5 | . | TRBV4-1 | CASSQLTSGRARKWSQETQYF | TGCGCCAGCAGCCAATTGACTAGCGGGAGGGCCCGAAAGTGGTCCCAAGAGACCCAGTACTTC
. | TRBJ1-1 | . | TRBV15 | CATSRDEGGFDMNTEAFF | TGTGCCACCAGCAGAGATGAGGGGGGCTTCGACATGAACACTGAAGCTTTCTTT
. | TRBJ1-3 | . | TRBV5-1 | CASSLAATELSGNTIYF | TGCGCCAGCAGCTTGGCCGCGACAGAACTCTCTGGAAACACCATATATTTT
. | TRBJ1-1 | . | TRBV7-3 | CASSLRAFTEAFF | TGTGCCAGCAGCTTACGGGCTTTCACTGAAGCTTTCTTT
. | TRBJ1-2 | . | TRBV10-3 | CAISEGRDYGYTF | TGTGCCATCAGTGAGGGCAGAGACTATGGCTACACCTTC
. | TRBJ1-3 | . | TRBV6-1 | CASSEGGSGNTIYF | TGTGCCAGCAGTGAAGGGGGGTCTGGAAACACCATATATTTT
. | TRBJ2-5 | . | TRBV9 | CASSVGNQETQYF | TGTGCCAGCAGCGTAGGTAACCAAGAGACCCAGTACTTC
. | TRBJ2-1 | . | TRBV7-8 | CASSSPGPSSYNEQFF | TGTGCCAGCAGCTCACCAGGACCCAGCTCCTACAATGAGCAGTTCTTC
TRBD2 | TRBJ2-3 | . | TRBV6-1 | CASSDPLAGGTDTQYF | TGTGCCAGCAGTGATCCCCTAGCGGGGGGGACAGATACGCAGTATTTT
. | TRBJ2-7 | . | TRBV7-2 | CASSQTTGQYEQYF | TGTGCCAGCAGCCAAACCACCGGGCAATACGAGCAGTACTTC
TRBD1 | TRBJ1-1 | . | TRBV27 | CASMRGQGRNAEAFF | TGTGCCAGCATGAGGGGACAGGGGAGGAACGCTGAAGCTTTCTTT
. | TRBJ1-1 | . | TRBV30 | CAWTLARGAFF | TGTGCCTGGACCCTCGCGAGGGGGGCTTTCTTT
. | TRBJ1-4 | once | TRBV11-2 | CASSPLDRTFNEKLFF | TGTGCCAGCAGCCCGTTAGACAGAACCTTTAATGAAAAACTGTTTTTT
. | TRBJ1-5 | . | TRBV5-1 | CASSPGPGRNQPQHF | TGCGCCAGCAGCCCAGGGCCAGGACGCAATCAGCCCCAGCATTTT
. | TRBJ2-1 | . | TRBV19 | CASSGGNSYNEQFF | TGTGCCAGTAGTGGGGGAAACTCCTACAATGAGCAGTTCTTC
. | TRBJ1-2 | . | TRBV9 | CASSSSGGALSNYGYTF | TGTGCCAGCAGCTCCTCGGGGGGGGCTCTCTCTAACTATGGCTACACCTTC
TRBD1 | TRBJ1-5 | . | TRBV2 | CASGQGGGNQPQHF | TGTGCCAGTGGACAGGGAGGAGGCAATCAGCCCCAGCATTTT
. | TRBJ2-5 | . | TRBV3-1/TRBV3-2 | CASSQDPGTKETQYF | TGTGCCAGCAGCCAAGATCCGGGGACCAAAGAGACCCAGTACTTC
. | TRBJ2-1 | . | TRBV10-1 | CASSPHHSAYNEQFF | TGCGCCAGCAGTCCACATCATAGCGCTTACAATGAGCAGTTCTTC
. | TRBJ1-2 | once | TRBV12-3/TRBV12-4 | CASSRQVYYGYTF | TGTGCCAGCAGCCGACAGGTATACTATGGCTACACCTTC
. | TRBJ2-3 | . | TRBV7-2 | CASSFPTPSRGPSTDTQYF | TGTGCCAGCAGCTTTCCTACCCCTAGCAGGGGCCCTAGCACAGATACGCAGTATTTT
. | TRBJ2-7 | . | TRBV27 | CASKTASGEQYF | TGTGCCAGCAAAACTGCATCTGGGGAGCAGTACTTC
. | TRBJ1-1 | once | TRBV11-3 | CASSLGGAMNTEAFF | TGTGCCAGCAGCTTGGGGGGGGCTATGAACACTGAAGCTTTCTTT
. | TRBJ2-5 | . | TRBV7-9 | CASSLAGVGETQYF | TGTGCCAGCAGCTTAGCGGGGGTAGGAGAGACCCAGTACTTC
. | TRBJ2-3 | . | TRBV30 | CAWSVPVPSDTQYF | TGTGCCTGGAGTGTACCAGTTCCCTCAGATACGCAGTATTTT